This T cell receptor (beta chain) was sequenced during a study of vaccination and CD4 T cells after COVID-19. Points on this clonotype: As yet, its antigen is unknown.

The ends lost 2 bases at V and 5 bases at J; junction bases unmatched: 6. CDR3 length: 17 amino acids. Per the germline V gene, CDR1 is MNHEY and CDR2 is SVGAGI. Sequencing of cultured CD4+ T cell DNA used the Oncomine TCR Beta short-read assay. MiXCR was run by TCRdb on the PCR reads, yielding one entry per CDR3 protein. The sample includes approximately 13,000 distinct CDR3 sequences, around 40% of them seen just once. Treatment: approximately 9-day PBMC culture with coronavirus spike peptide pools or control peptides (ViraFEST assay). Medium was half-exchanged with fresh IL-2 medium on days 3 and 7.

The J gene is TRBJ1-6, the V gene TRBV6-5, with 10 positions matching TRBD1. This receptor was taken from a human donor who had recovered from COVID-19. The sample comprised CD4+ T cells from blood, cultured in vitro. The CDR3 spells CASSYGVDRGDNSPLHF. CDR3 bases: TGTGCCAGCAGTTACGGGGTGGACAGGGGGGATAATTCACCCCTCCACTTT.